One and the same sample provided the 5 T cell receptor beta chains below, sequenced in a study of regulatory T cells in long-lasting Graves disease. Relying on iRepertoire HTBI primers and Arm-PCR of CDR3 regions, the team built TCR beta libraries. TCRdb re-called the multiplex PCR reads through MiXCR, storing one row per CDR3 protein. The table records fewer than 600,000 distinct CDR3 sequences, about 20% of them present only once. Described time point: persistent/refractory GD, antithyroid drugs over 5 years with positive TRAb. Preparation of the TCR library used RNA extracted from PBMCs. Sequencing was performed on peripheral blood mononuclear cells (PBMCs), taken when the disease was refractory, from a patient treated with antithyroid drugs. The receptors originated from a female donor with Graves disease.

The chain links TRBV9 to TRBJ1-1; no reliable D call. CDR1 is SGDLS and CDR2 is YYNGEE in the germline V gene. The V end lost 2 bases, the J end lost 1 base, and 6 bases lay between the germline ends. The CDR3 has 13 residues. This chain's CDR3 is CASSVWENTEAFF. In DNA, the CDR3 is TGTGCCAGCAGCGTGTGGGAGAACACTGAAGCTTTCTTT.

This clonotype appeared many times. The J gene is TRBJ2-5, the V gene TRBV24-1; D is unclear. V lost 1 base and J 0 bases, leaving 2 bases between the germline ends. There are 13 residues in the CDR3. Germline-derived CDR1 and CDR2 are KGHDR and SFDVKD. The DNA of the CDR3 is TGTGCCACCAGTGATTTCGACCAAGAGACCCAGTACTTC. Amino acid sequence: CATSDFDQETQYF.

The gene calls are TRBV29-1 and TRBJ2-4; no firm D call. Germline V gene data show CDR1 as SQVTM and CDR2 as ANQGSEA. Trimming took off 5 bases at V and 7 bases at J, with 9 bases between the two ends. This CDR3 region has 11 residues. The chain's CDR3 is CSVLVVNIQYF. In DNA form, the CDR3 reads TGCAGCGTTTTGGTCGTGAACATTCAGTACTTC.

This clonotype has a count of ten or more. The CDR3 reads CASSDRVYEQYF. CDR3 DNA sequence: TGTGCCAGCAGCGACAGGGTGTACGAGCAGTACTTC. This rearrangement joins TRBV6-1 to TRBJ2-7, with 7 bases fitting TRBD1. The CDR3 runs 12 residues. Losses at the gene ends were 6 bases for V and 4 bases for J; bases not matched to a gene: 3. Germline lookup yields CDR1 MNHNS and CDR2 SASEGT.

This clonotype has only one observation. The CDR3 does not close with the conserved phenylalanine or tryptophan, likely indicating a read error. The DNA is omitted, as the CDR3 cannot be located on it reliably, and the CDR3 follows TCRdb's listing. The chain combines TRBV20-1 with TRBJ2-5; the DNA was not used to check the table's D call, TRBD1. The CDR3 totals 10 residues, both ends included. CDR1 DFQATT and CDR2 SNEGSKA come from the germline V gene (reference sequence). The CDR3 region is CSADRGGYYL.